What follows describes a single TCR beta chain. There are a few counts of this clonotype. Its cognate antigen has yet to be identified. The input lacks base qualities; no much larger clone sits a single base away. The sample is drawn from a study of response to subunit inactivated influenza vaccine (dated by TCRdb to 2016 to 2019). Describing the broader study: The study used deep quantitative T cell receptor repertoire profiling to track responses to a trivalent subunit inactivated influenza vaccine. Paper-wide results and their limitations: According to the authors, only a limited number of new T cells may be recruited by each seasonal influenza vaccination.

This specimen's time point label, interpreted: 45 to 55 days after influenza vaccine administration. The library was produced with RT-PCR. Sequencer: Illumina HiSeq 2500. Starting from the raw public reads, TCRdb applied fastp trimming at Q25, assembled clones with MiXCR and retained in-frame beta chains. Rows with a matching CDR3 protein are joined into one entry that keeps the most common DNA and genes. In this sample the table shows more than 400,000 distinct CDR3 sequences, approximately 11% of which occur a single time. The ten biggest clones cover around 12% of the sample. Sequenced material: PBMCs from blood, taken more than 35 days after vaccination. This sequence was found in a man aged 45-65 years who received an inactivated influenza vaccine. Donor details come from another sample of the same person, matched by shared clones.

CDR3 region: CASRRIEEETQYF. The base sequence is TGTGCCAGCAGGCGCATTGAGGAAGAGACCCAGTACTTC. The rearranged segments are TRBV12-3 or TRBV12-4 and TRBJ2-5; the D gene identity is not certain. The V end loses 6 bases and the J end loses 3 bases, and a stretch of 11 bases separates them. The CDR3, cysteine through phenylalanine, is 13 amino acids long. Only CDR3 DNA remains: 39 bases, in frame from the first base.